This TCR beta chain was captured by sequencing in a study of post-analysis software for immune sequencing data. Study-level points and caveats: Patients had higher frequencies than controls of roughly 5 TRBV segments, including TRBV5-6, TRBV5-1 and TRBV20-1. Same-batch samples co-clustered strongly by F measure. Controls' normalized Chao1 diversity significantly exceeded that of multiple sclerosis patients.

Points on this clonotype: Its target is unknown.

V shed 6 bases, J shed 0 bases, and the junction held 6 bases outside the gene matches. Germline loops: CDR1 SGHVS, CDR2 FQNEAQ. CDR3 size: 15 residues. Each TCR beta cDNA library carried unique molecular identifiers. The authors obtained roughly 0.5 million cDNA molecules from approximately 0.95 to 9.8 million T cells. TCRdb passed the PCR reads through MiXCR, listing each CDR3 protein once. The sample lists some 690,000 distinct CDR3 sequences; approximately 60% were seen once. This TCR came from a girl aged 2 to 10 with multiple sclerosis. The source material was blood. The chain couples TRBV7-8 to TRBJ2-5, with 8 bases fitting TRBD2. CDR3 loop: CASSLSGTNQETQYF. The CDR3 nucleotides are TGTGCCAGCAGTCTTAGCGGGACGAACCAAGAGACCCAGTACTTC.